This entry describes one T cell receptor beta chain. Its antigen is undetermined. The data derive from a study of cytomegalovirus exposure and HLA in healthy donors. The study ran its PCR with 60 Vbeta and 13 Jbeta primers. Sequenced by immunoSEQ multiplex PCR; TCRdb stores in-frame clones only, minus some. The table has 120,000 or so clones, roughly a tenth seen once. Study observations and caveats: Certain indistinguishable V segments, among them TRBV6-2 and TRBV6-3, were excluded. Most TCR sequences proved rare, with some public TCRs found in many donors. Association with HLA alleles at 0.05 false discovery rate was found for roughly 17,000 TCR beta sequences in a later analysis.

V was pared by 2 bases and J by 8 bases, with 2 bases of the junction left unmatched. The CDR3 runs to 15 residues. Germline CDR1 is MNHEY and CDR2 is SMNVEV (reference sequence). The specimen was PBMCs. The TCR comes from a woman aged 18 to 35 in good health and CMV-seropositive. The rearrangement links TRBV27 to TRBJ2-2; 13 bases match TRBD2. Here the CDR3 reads CASSLGTSGNGELFF. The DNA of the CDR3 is TGTGCCAGCAGTTTAGGGACTAGCGGGAATGGGGAGCTGTTTTTT.